This TCR beta chain is from a study (dated by TCRdb to the mid-2010s). Concerning this clonotype itself: Its antigen has not been determined. Qualities for individual bases were not recorded, and no much larger clone is one base off.

The receptor library was made with RT-PCR. The sample was run on an Illumina MiSeq. In TCRdb, the public reads were trimmed at Q25 with fastp and aligned with MiXCR, with productive beta chains retained. Identical CDR3 protein sequences are pooled into one entry, listed with their most common genes and DNA. This sample is represented by about 680,000 distinct CDR3 sequences; 13% to 15% of them were singletons. The top ten hold 3.6% of the sample. The CDR3 contains 15 residues, cysteine and phenylalanine counted. The entry retains the CDR3 DNA only, 45 bases that are in frame from base 1. V loses 0 bases of germline sequence and J loses 2 bases, and the interval between the two ends is 8 bases. In the germline V gene (reference sequence), CDR1 corresponds to MNHEY and CDR2 to SMNVEV.

Here the chain combines TRBV27 and TRBJ1-5; the D gene is not confidently resolved. Material for sequencing was memory CD4+ T cells from blood. The origin of this receptor is a female donor in good health, serving as a healthy control. The CDR3 protein is CASSLSARGNQPQHF. The DNA sequence is TGTGCCAGCAGTTTATCGGCACGGGGCAATCAGCCCCAGCATTTT.